The 10 T cell receptor beta chains below come from one sample, sequenced in a study of blood T cell repertoires in COVID-19. Clones were sequenced by immunoSEQ multiplex PCR, and TCRdb holds only the in-frame ones, with some missing. The sample carries 35,000 to 45,000 clones, 88% recorded once. The sequenced sample consisted of peripheral blood. The receptors originated from an older man with acute or convalescent COVID-19.

The chain uses TRBV4-3 and TRBJ2-1, with D perhaps TRBD2 (5 bases). The CDR3 extends over 17 amino acids. Germline V CDR1 and CDR2: LGHNA, YSLEER. Trimming cost V 1 base and J 8 bases, with 21 bases left between them. The CDR3 nucleotides are TGCGCCAGCAGCCAAGGCATTGGAGCTAGCCTCTGGGATGAGCAGTTCTTC. Protein sequence: CASSQGIGASLWDEQFF.

The gene calls are TRBV27 and TRBJ1-1; TRBD1 might be the D (6 bases). Per germline, CDR1 MNHEY and CDR2 SMNVEV (reference sequence). CDR3 size: 13 residues. Deletions cut 5 bases from V and 3 bases from J, with 10 bases between. CDR3 protein: CASSVRGYTEAFF. Written as DNA, the CDR3 is TGTGCCAGCAGTGTCAGGGGTTACACTGAAGCTTTCTTT.

This sequence joins TRBV6-2 or TRBV6-3 and TRBJ2-5; D is unclear. CDR3 length: 13 residues. Looked up from germline, CDR1 is MNHEY and CDR2 is SVGEGT. Trimming took off 5 bases at V and 2 bases at J, with 9 bases between the two ends. The CDR3 region has the DNA TGTGCCAGCAGTACGACACGGCAAGAGACCCAGTACTTC. Translating gives CASSTTRQETQYF.

The chain carries TRBV6-5 and TRBJ2-7; maybe TRBD2 (7 bases). Germline V gives CDR1 MNHEY, CDR2 SVGAGI. This CDR3 has 14 residues. V gave up 8 bases and J gave up 2 bases, with 16 bases separating them. CDR3 coding DNA: TGTGCCAGCGCCCGAAGGGGGGGGGCCTACGAGCAGTACTTC. Its translation: CASARRGGAYEQYF.

In this sample, this clone turned up once. The chain carries TRBV4-3 and TRBJ2-1, with TRBD1 identical over 7 bases. CDR3 length: 14 residues. The V gene end was trimmed by 0 bases and the J gene end by 16 bases; junction bases not matched to a gene: 12. The V gene's germline CDR1 is LGHNA and CDR2 YSLEER. This CDR3 is CASSQDGVTGDTFF. The CDR3 DNA reads TGCGCCAGCAGCCAAGATGGCGTCACAGGGGATACTTTCTTC.

Comments on this clone: Other DNA sequences of this sample code for an identical CDR3. V gene TRBV7-9 combines with J gene TRBJ1-1; weak D call: TRBD1 (5 bases). The CDR3 totals 13 residues. Germline CDR1 SEHNR, CDR2 FQNEAQ (reference sequence). Trimming took off 5 bases at V and 1 base at J, with 8 bases between the two ends. Here the CDR3 DNA reads TGTGCCAGCAGCCTAACAGGGAACACTGAAGCTTTCTTT. Protein product: CASSLTGNTEAFF.

The chain links TRBV21-1 to TRBJ2-1; no DNA check was done on the table's D call, TRBD2. TRBV21-1 is tagged as a pseudogene. CDR3 length: 17 residues. The chain's CDR3 is CASSRTLTSGRDNEQFF. The CDR3, as DNA: TGTGCCAGCAGCCGAACCCTGACTAGCGGGAGGGACAATGAGCAGTTCTTC.

The chain couples TRBV7-9 to TRBJ1-5; D remains unclear. In germline, CDR1 is SEHNR, CDR2 FQNEAQ (reference sequence). The CDR3 runs to 14 residues. V shed 1 base and J shed 3 bases, with 7 bases lying between them. CDR3 bases: TGTGCCAGCAGCTTAGGAGGGTACAATCAGCCCCAGCATTTT. Translated: CASSLGGYNQPQHF.

This chain joins TRBV6-5 and TRBJ1-2; TRBD1 aligns across 10 bases. The ends lost 5 bases at V and 4 bases at J; junction bases unmatched: 7. The CDR3 totals 15 residues. Germline values: CDR1 MNHEY, CDR2 SVGAGI. CDR3 sequence reads: CASSRPGTGAYGYTF. The CDR3 DNA reads TGTGCCAGCAGTCGCCCCGGGACAGGGGCCTATGGCTACACCTTC.

The chain has TRBV7-9 and TRBJ1-2; TRBD1 might be the D (6 bases). CDR3 size: 13 residues. CDR1 is SEHNR and CDR2 is FQNEAQ in the germline V gene (reference sequence). V lost 6 bases to trimming and J lost 1 base, with 9 bases between them. The CDR3 region has the DNA TGTGCCAGCAGTCCGGACAGTAACTATGGCTACACCTTC. Translated: CASSPDSNYGYTF.